The rows below give T cell receptor beta chains drawn from one sample of a study of PD-1 blockade in classical Hodgkin lymphoma. Data came from immunoSEQ multiplex PCR; TCRdb stores just in-frame clones and leaves some out. Of 50,000 or so clones in the sample, approximately 70% were seen once. Here the sequenced sample was peripheral blood mononuclear cells (PBMCs), taken before the second cycle of nivolumab. These TCRs come from a human donor with classical Hodgkin lymphoma. Each CDR3 is given with its conserved first and last residue. Fields, in order: D gene, clone size, V gene, J gene, CDR3 protein, CDR3 DNA. The D gene is left open where the match is weak. Only some rows state a clone size, as once, few, many or a class for expanded clones.

D gene: TRBD2
clone size: NA
V gene: TRBV19
J gene: TRBJ2-1
CDR3 protein: CASSIDLSLAGAEQFF
CDR3 DNA: TGTGCCAGTAGTATAGATCTCTCGCTAGCGGGGGCTGAGCAGTTCTTC

D gene: TRBD1
clone size: once
V gene: TRBV11-2
J gene: TRBJ2-7
CDR3 protein: CASSNLTGQGEQYF
CDR3 DNA: TGTGCCAGCAGCAATTTAACGGGACAGGGCGAGCAGTACTTC

D gene: NA
clone size: NA
V gene: TRBV19
J gene: TRBJ1-1
CDR3 protein: CASRFVTMNTEAFF
CDR3 DNA: TGTGCCAGTAGGTTCGTCACTATGAACACTGAAGCTTTCTTT

D gene: NA
clone size: NA
V gene: TRBV6-1
J gene: TRBJ1-2
CDR3 protein: CASSEDPTNYGYTF
CDR3 DNA: TGTGCCAGCAGTGAAGACCCGACTAACTATGGCTACACCTTC

D gene: NA
clone size: NA
V gene: TRBV7-3
J gene: TRBJ2-2
CDR3 protein: CASSLQTLNTGELFF
CDR3 DNA: TGTGCCAGCAGCCTACAGACTCTGAACACCGGGGAGCTGTTTTTT

D gene: NA
clone size: few
V gene: TRBV7-3
J gene: TRBJ2-7
CDR3 protein: CASSLRPGESYEQYF
CDR3 DNA: TGTGCCAGCAGCTTAAGACCAGGGGAAAGCTACGAGCAGTACTTC

D gene: NA
clone size: medium-sized
V gene: TRBV7-2
J gene: TRBJ1-1
CDR3 protein: CASSFASEAFF
CDR3 DNA: TGTGCCAGCAGCTTTGCGAGTGAAGCTTTCTTT

D gene: TRBD1
clone size: NA
V gene: TRBV4-2
J gene: TRBJ2-1
CDR3 protein: CASSQRTGTGAFREQFF
CDR3 DNA: TGTGCCAGCAGCCAACGGACCGGGACAGGGGCGTTTAGGGAGCAGTTCTTC

D gene: NA
clone size: NA
V gene: TRBV2
J gene: TRBJ1-5
CDR3 protein: CASREIGNQPQHF
CDR3 DNA: TGTGCCAGCAGAGAAATAGGCAATCAGCCCCAGCATTTT

D gene: NA
clone size: NA
V gene: TRBV6-5
J gene: TRBJ2-3
CDR3 protein: CASRVGGWTDTQYF
CDR3 DNA: TGTGCCAGCAGAGTGGGGGGCTGGACAGATACGCAGTATTTT

D gene: NA
clone size: NA
V gene: TRBV9
J gene: TRBJ2-7
CDR3 protein: CASSRGGKPWGEQYF
CDR3 DNA: TGTGCCAGCAGCCGAGGGGGGAAACCCTGGGGCGAGCAGTACTTC

D gene: NA
clone size: NA
V gene: TRBV4-1
J gene: TRBJ2-5
CDR3 protein: CASSPLGLETQYF
CDR3 DNA: TGCGCCAGCAGCCCTCTGGGGCTGGAGACCCAGTACTTC

D gene: NA
clone size: NA
V gene: TRBV6-5
J gene: TRBJ2-3
CDR3 protein: CASSLGERDTQYF
CDR3 DNA: TGTGCCAGCAGTCTTGGGGAGAGAGATACGCAGTATTTT

D gene: TRBD1
clone size: NA
V gene: TRBV27
J gene: TRBJ2-7
CDR3 protein: CASSRRRDSSYEQYF
CDR3 DNA: TGTGCCAGCAGCCGACGAAGGGACAGCTCCTACGAGCAGTACTTC

D gene: NA
clone size: NA
V gene: TRBV7-2
J gene: TRBJ1-1
CDR3 protein: CASSLDSGQGGEAFF
CDR3 DNA: TGTGCCAGCAGCTTAGACTCGGGGCAGGGAGGTGAAGCTTTCTTT

D gene: NA
clone size: NA
V gene: TRBV11-2
J gene: TRBJ1-4
CDR3 protein: CASSSLGETAPLNRLFF
CDR3 DNA: TGTGCCAGCAGCTCCCTGGGGGAGACAGCTCCCCTCAATCGACTGTTTTTT

D gene: NA
clone size: NA
V gene: TRBV4-1
J gene: TRBJ2-7
CDR3 protein: CASSQEPGGSSYEQYF
CDR3 DNA: TGCGCCAGCAGCCAAGAACCCGGTGGTAGCTCCTACGAGCAGTACTTC

D gene: NA
clone size: NA
V gene: TRBV6-5
J gene: TRBJ1-2
CDR3 protein: CASSTTEKNYGYTF
CDR3 DNA: TGTGCCAGCAGCACCACAGAGAAAAACTATGGCTACACCTTC

D gene: NA
clone size: NA
V gene: TRBV7-3
J gene: TRBJ2-5
CDR3 protein: CASSLFAGNQETQYF
CDR3 DNA: TGTGCCAGCAGCTTATTTGCAGGGAATCAAGAGACCCAGTACTTC

D gene: NA
clone size: NA
V gene: TRBV7-6
J gene: TRBJ2-7
CDR3 protein: CASSLGSGTGAVLYEQYF
CDR3 DNA: TGTGCCAGCAGCTTAGGGTCCGGGACTGGGGCCGTTCTCTACGAGCAGTACTTC

D gene: NA
clone size: once
V gene: TRBV6-5
J gene: TRBJ2-3
CDR3 protein: CASSYRPPDTQYF
CDR3 DNA: TGTGCCAGCAGTTACCGCCCCCCAGATACGCAGTATTTT

D gene: TRBD1
clone size: NA
V gene: TRBV6-5
J gene: TRBJ2-7
CDR3 protein: CATRLGQGQYEQYF
CDR3 DNA: TGTGCCACCCGACTCGGACAGGGGCAATACGAGCAGTACTTC

D gene: NA
clone size: NA
V gene: TRBV9
J gene: TRBJ2-3
CDR3 protein: CASSVRPRDTDTQYF
CDR3 DNA: TGTGCCAGCAGCGTCCGACCCCGCGACACAGATACGCAGTATTTT

D gene: TRBD1
clone size: NA
V gene: TRBV7-2
J gene: TRBJ1-4
CDR3 protein: CASSLGGQGNEKLFF
CDR3 DNA: TGTGCCAGCAGCTTAGGGGGACAGGGGAATGAAAAACTGTTTTTT

D gene: NA
clone size: NA
V gene: TRBV11-2
J gene: TRBJ2-5
CDR3 protein: CASSQLQETQYF
CDR3 DNA: TGTGCCAGCAGCCAACTCCAAGAGACCCAGTACTTC

D gene: NA
clone size: NA
V gene: TRBV11-2
J gene: TRBJ1-1
CDR3 protein: CASSLVRLNTEAFF
CDR3 DNA: TGTGCCAGCAGCTTAGTGAGGCTGAACACTGAAGCTTTCTTT

D gene: NA
clone size: many
V gene: TRBV19
J gene: TRBJ1-1
CDR3 protein: CASSIGGAGVTEAFF
CDR3 DNA: TGTGCCAGTAGTATCGGTGGGGCAGGGGTGACTGAAGCTTTCTTT

D gene: NA
clone size: NA
V gene: TRBV6-1
J gene: TRBJ2-1
CDR3 protein: CASTKASSSYNEQFF
CDR3 DNA: TGTGCCAGCACTAAGGCATCAAGCTCCTACAATGAGCAGTTCTTC

D gene: NA
clone size: NA
V gene: TRBV7-8
J gene: TRBJ2-1
CDR3 protein: CASSLSTASNYNEQFF
CDR3 DNA: TGTGCCAGCAGCCTTTCGACAGCTAGTAACTACAATGAGCAGTTCTTC

D gene: NA
clone size: NA
V gene: TRBV7-3
J gene: TRBJ2-7
CDR3 protein: CASSSQGGNYEQYF
CDR3 DNA: TGTGCCAGCAGCTCTCAGGGGGGGAACTACGAGCAGTACTTC

D gene: NA
clone size: NA
V gene: TRBV19
J gene: TRBJ2-3
CDR3 protein: CASSIDLRRLDTQYF
CDR3 DNA: TGTGCCAGTAGTATAGATCTCAGGCGCCTAGATACGCAGTATTTT

D gene: NA
clone size: NA
V gene: TRBV28
J gene: TRBJ1-1
CDR3 protein: CASSLPTLSPTNTEAFF
CDR3 DNA: TGTGCCAGCAGTCTCCCGACCCTTTCCCCCACGAACACTGAAGCTTTCTTT

D gene: NA
clone size: NA
V gene: TRBV7-9
J gene: TRBJ2-5
CDR3 protein: CACNRGSYQETQYF
CDR3 DNA: TGTGCCTGCAACCGGGGCAGTTACCAAGAGACCCAGTACTTC

D gene: TRBD1
clone size: NA
V gene: TRBV7-3
J gene: TRBJ2-3
CDR3 protein: CASSLKPLGQGGADTQYF
CDR3 DNA: TGTGCCAGCAGCTTAAAGCCCCTCGGACAGGGTGGGGCAGATACGCAGTATTTT

D gene: NA
clone size: NA
V gene: TRBV11-2
J gene: TRBJ2-5
CDR3 protein: CASSHPGLLYF
CDR3 DNA: TGTGCCAGCAGCCATCCGGGACTCTTGTACTTC

D gene: NA
clone size: NA
V gene: TRBV30
J gene: TRBJ2-1
CDR3 protein: CAWSTGLGEQFF
CDR3 DNA: TGTGCCTGGAGTACGGGGCTCGGGGAGCAGTTCTTC

D gene: NA
clone size: NA
V gene: TRBV9
J gene: TRBJ2-3
CDR3 protein: CASSVRGAWTDTQYF
CDR3 DNA: TGTGCCAGCAGCGTAAGGGGGGCTTGGACAGATACGCAGTATTTT

D gene: NA
clone size: NA
V gene: TRBV30
J gene: TRBJ2-7
CDR3 protein: CAWSPWGYEQYF
CDR3 DNA: TGTGCCTGGAGCCCGTGGGGCTACGAGCAGTACTTC

D gene: NA
clone size: NA
V gene: TRBV7-2
J gene: TRBJ2-1
CDR3 protein: CASSLPQVHNEQFF
CDR3 DNA: TGTGCCAGCAGCTTACCGCAGGTCCACAATGAGCAGTTCTTC

D gene: NA
clone size: NA
V gene: TRBV19
J gene: TRBJ2-1
CDR3 protein: CASSMIIDNEQFF
CDR3 DNA: TGTGCCAGTAGTATGATTATCGACAATGAGCAGTTCTTC

D gene: NA
clone size: NA
V gene: TRBV7-2
J gene: TRBJ1-4
CDR3 protein: CASSLKRATNEKLFF
CDR3 DNA: TGTGCCAGCAGCTTAAAAAGGGCAACTAATGAAAAACTGTTTTTT

D gene: NA
clone size: few
V gene: TRBV28
J gene: TRBJ2-1
CDR3 protein: CASSPFGQRDEQFF
CDR3 DNA: TGTGCCAGCAGTCCCTTTGGGCAGAGGGATGAGCAGTTCTTC

D gene: TRBD1
clone size: NA
V gene: TRBV7-3
J gene: TRBJ2-7
CDR3 protein: CASSLRSGDRAYEQYF
CDR3 DNA: TGTGCCAGCAGCTTAAGGTCCGGGGACAGAGCCTACGAGCAGTACTTC

D gene: NA
clone size: NA
V gene: TRBV27
J gene: TRBJ1-1
CDR3 protein: CASRGDGRRTEAFF
CDR3 DNA: TGTGCCAGCAGGGGGGACGGTAGAAGGACTGAAGCTTTCTTT

D gene: TRBD1
clone size: NA
V gene: TRBV27
J gene: TRBJ2-5
CDR3 protein: CASSLGTGVQTQYF
CDR3 DNA: TGTGCCAGCAGTTTAGGGACAGGGGTCCAGACCCAGTACTTC

D gene: NA
clone size: NA
V gene: TRBV6-6
J gene: TRBJ1-4
CDR3 protein: CASSYSRQALVEKLFF
CDR3 DNA: TGTGCCAGCAGTTACTCGCGGCAGGCCTTAGTTGAAAAACTGTTTTTT

D gene: TRBD2
clone size: NA
V gene: TRBV11-2
J gene: TRBJ2-1
CDR3 protein: CASSWSIAGGSYNEQFF
CDR3 DNA: TGTGCCAGCAGCTGGAGCATAGCGGGAGGTAGCTACAATGAGCAGTTCTTC

D gene: NA
clone size: NA
V gene: TRBV7-2
J gene: TRBJ2-3
CDR3 protein: CASSFSLGSTDTQYF
CDR3 DNA: TGTGCCAGCAGCTTCTCACTAGGGAGCACAGATACGCAGTATTTT

D gene: TRBD1
clone size: NA
V gene: TRBV18
J gene: TRBJ1-1
CDR3 protein: CASSPGTGGAYTEAFF
CDR3 DNA: TGTGCCAGCTCACCAGGGACAGGGGGCGCATACACTGAAGCTTTCTTT

D gene: TRBD1
clone size: NA
V gene: TRBV30
J gene: TRBJ1-2
CDR3 protein: CAWTGTGAGYTF
CDR3 DNA: TGTGCCTGGACAGGGACAGGGGCTGGCTACACCTTC

D gene: NA
clone size: NA
V gene: TRBV27
J gene: TRBJ2-7
CDR3 protein: CASSFSPDYEQYF
CDR3 DNA: TGTGCCAGCAGTTTTTCACCCGACTACGAGCAGTACTTC

D gene: NA
clone size: NA
V gene: TRBV30
J gene: TRBJ1-1
CDR3 protein: CAWRRTEITEAFF
CDR3 DNA: TGTGCCTGGAGAAGGACAGAAATTACTGAAGCTTTCTTT

D gene: TRBD2
clone size: NA
V gene: TRBV9
J gene: TRBJ2-3
CDR3 protein: CASSSLAGYTDTQYF
CDR3 DNA: TGTGCCAGCAGCTCCCTAGCGGGATACACAGATACGCAGTATTTT